A single sample is the source of the 19 T cell receptor beta chains below, sequenced in a study of blood T cell repertoires in COVID-19. The method was immunoSEQ multiplex PCR; TCRdb's version includes in-frame clones alone and lacks a portion of them. The table has some 90,000 clones, around 88% seen once. Sequencing was done on a sample of peripheral blood. The receptors were gathered from a woman aged 55-70 years with COVID-19, enrolled during active disease.

This chain connects TRBV12-3 or TRBV12-4 to TRBJ2-1; 10 bases agree with TRBD1. The CDR3 sequence is 13 residues long. V trimming: 7 bases; J trimming: 8 bases; junction bases outside the gene matches: 5. The chain's CDR3 is CASNRDRGYEQFF. The CDR3 DNA follows: TGTGCCAGCAACCGGGACAGGGGCTATGAGCAGTTCTTC.

The rearrangement links TRBV27 to TRBJ1-1; maybe TRBD1 (6 bases). Germline values: CDR1 MNHEY, CDR2 SMNVEV (reference sequence). The V end was cut by 0 bases, the J end by 1 base, with 9 bases between. CDR3 length: 15 residues. CDR3 residues: CASSLSVGGNTEAFF. CDR3 coding DNA: TGTGCCAGCAGTTTATCAGTAGGGGGGAACACTGAAGCTTTCTTT.

This chain uses TRBV28 with TRBJ2-3, with TRBD1 matching over 8 bases. The CDR3 sequence is 15 residues long. V lost 3 bases and J lost 2; bases outside the gene matches: 4. Germline V gives CDR1 MDHEN, CDR2 SYDVKM. DNA for the CDR3: TGTGCCAGCAGTTTCAGCCAGGGGGCCACAGATACGCAGTATTTT. It codes for CASSFSQGATDTQYF.

A single count supports this clone. The gene calls are TRBV9 and TRBJ1-1, with no clear D. This CDR3 has 13 amino acids. In germline, CDR1 is SGDLS, CDR2 YYNGEE. The V end lost 0 bases, the J end lost 5 bases, and 8 bases lay between the germline ends. DNA for the CDR3: TGTGCCAGCAGCGTAGTCGACGGGACTGAAGCTTTCTTT. This translates into CASSVVDGTEAFF.

V gene TRBV7-9 combines with J gene TRBJ2-3; TRBD2 matches 7 bases. Germline assignment: CDR1 SEHNR and CDR2 FQNEAQ (reference sequence). V was pared by 7 bases and J by 6 bases, with 7 bases of the junction left unmatched. The length of the CDR3 is 13 residues. CDR3 nucleotides: TGTGCCAGCAACCCGTGGGGGGGGGATACGCAGTATTTT. This translates into CASNPWGGDTQYF. The whole variable domain, remainder taken from reference TRBV7-9 and TRBJ2-3, is DTGVSQNPRHKITKRGQNVTFRCDPISEHNRLYWYRQTLGQGPEFLTYFQNEAQLEKSRLLSDRFSAERPKGSFSTLEIQRTEQGDSAMYLCASNPWGGDTQYFGPGTRLTVL.

The V and J genes are TRBV9 and TRBJ1-1; D may be TRBD1 (5 bases). CDR3 length: 11 residues. Trimming shortened V by 3 bases and J by 6 bases, and 6 bases separated the two germline ends. CDR1 is SGDLS, CDR2 YYNGEE, per germline. CDR3 in amino acids: CASSGGAEAFF. The CDR3 DNA follows: TGTGCCAGCAGCGGGGGGGCTGAAGCTTTCTTT.

This clone was recorded only once. This chain connects TRBV5-1 to TRBJ2-5; D perhaps matches TRBD1 (5 bases). Looked up from germline, CDR1 is SGHRS and CDR2 is YFSETQ. V was pared by 4 bases and J by 7 bases, with 14 bases between. The CDR3 consists of 13 residues. The CDR3 here is CASSEGHRGTQYF. The DNA for the CDR3 is TGCGCCAGCAGCGAAGGACACCGAGGGACCCAGTACTTC.

The chain employs TRBV27 and TRBJ1-4; D remains ambiguous. The CDR3 covers 14 residues. V was clipped by 6 bases and J by 5 bases, with 13 bases between them. Germline assignment: CDR1 MNHEY and CDR2 SMNVEV (reference sequence). The CDR3 sequence is CASSHGGQNEKLFF. The CDR3 coding sequence is TGTGCCAGCAGCCACGGCGGCCAGAATGAAAAACTGTTTTTT.

Comments on this clone: An end of the junction differs from the germline gene, which may be a read error. This chain joins TRBV6-5 and TRBJ2-5; the D gene is possibly TRBD1 (8 bases). Per germline, CDR1 MNHEY and CDR2 SVGAGI. The CDR3 is 14 amino acids. In DNA, the CDR3 is TGTGCCAGCAGCCCAAGGACAGGGAGGGAGAGCCAGTACTTC. Amino acids: CASSPRTGRESQYF.

This chain joins TRBV2 and TRBJ2-7; D possibly corresponds to TRBD1 (6 bases). CDR1 and CDR2 (germline): SNHLY, FYNNEI. V shed 6 bases and J shed 4 bases, with 16 bases lying between them. The CDR3 has 14 amino acids. CDR3 DNA: TGTGCCAGCAGGAAAGGGGGTATGGGTTACGAGCAGTACTTC. Translating it yields CASRKGGMGYEQYF.

The chain recombines TRBV30 with TRBJ1-6; D remains unclear. This CDR3 has 13 residues. Germline V CDR1 and CDR2: GTSNPN, SVGIG (reference sequence). Trimming cost V 0 bases and J 10 bases, with 10 bases left between them. The CDR3 nucleotides are TGTGCCTGGAGTGTATCCGAACAATCACCCCTCCACTTT. Translation: CAWSVSEQSPLHF.

The chain employs TRBV18 and TRBJ2-7; D is perhaps TRBD1 (5 bases). The V end lost 0 bases, the J end lost 0 bases, and 9 bases lay between the germline ends. The germline gives CDR1 KGHSH, CDR2 LQKENI. This CDR3 is built from 15 residues. For the CDR3, the DNA is TGTGCCAGCTCACCACCTTCAGGGTACTCCTACGAGCAGTACTTC. It codes for CASSPPSGYSYEQYF.

A few counts support this clone. The rearrangement uses TRBV9 and TRBJ1-5; D unclear. The CDR3 totals 13 residues. Germline CDR1 is SGDLS and CDR2 is YYNGEE. Trimming took off 0 bases at V and 6 bases at J, with 7 bases between the two ends. The CDR3 region has the DNA TGTGCCAGCAGCGTAGCAGGTGGTCAGCCCCAGCATTTT. Residues: CASSVAGGQPQHF.

The count of this clone is one. The genes are TRBV16 and TRBJ2-7; weak D call: TRBD2 (5 bases). The CDR3 length is 14 residues. V was cut by 4 bases and J by 3 bases, with 13 bases left in between. The germline CDR1 and CDR2 sequences are KGHSY and FQNENV. This chain's CDR3 is CASSPVVGSYEQYF. The CDR3 DNA reads TGTGCCAGCAGCCCGGTCGTAGGGAGCTACGAGCAGTACTTC.

The rearrangement uses TRBV21-1 and TRBJ1-2; TRBD1 is taken as the D call from the table, unchecked against the DNA. TRBV21-1 is deemed a pseudogene. CDR3 length: 18 residues. The CDR3, as DNA: TGTGCCAGCAGCAAAATCCGGGACAGGGTTGAGGGCAACTATGGCTACACCTTC. Its protein product is CASSKIRDRVEGNYGYTF.

The chain uses TRBV20-1 and TRBJ2-1, with D perhaps TRBD1 (6 bases). Trimming took 7 bases from V and 12 from J, leaving 16 bases between them. CDR1 and CDR2 (germline): DFQATT, SNEGSKA (reference sequence). The CDR3 contains 11 residues. In nucleotides, the CDR3 is TGCAGTGTCAGCAGGGGACCCACGCAGTTCTTC. Its translation is CSVSRGPTQFF.

This chain connects TRBV7-2 to TRBJ1-1; TRBD1 agrees at 7 bases. The V segment lost 3 bases and the J segment 0 bases; nucleotides outside the gene matches: 10. The germline gives CDR1 SGHTA, CDR2 FQGNSA. CDR3 size: 17 residues. The CDR3 bases are TGTGCCAGCAGCTTCTATTTTCGGACAGGAGTGAACACTGAAGCTTTCTTT. Protein: CASSFYFRTGVNTEAFF.

The chain recombines TRBV9 with TRBJ1-1; D may be TRBD1 (6 bases). The germline V gene has CDR1 SGDLS and CDR2 YYNGEE. CDR3 size: 15 residues. Trimming cost V 3 bases and J 5 bases, with 17 bases left between them. The CDR3 region has the DNA TGTGCCAGCAGCGCAACCACTGACAGGCGGACTGAAGCTTTCTTT. As protein: CASSATTDRRTEAFF. Variable domain in full (rest from reference TRBV9 and TRBJ1-1): DSGVTQTPKHLITATGQRVTLRCSPRSGDLSVYWYQQSLDQGLQFLIQYYNGEERAKGNILERFSAQQFPDLHSELNLSSLELGDSALYFCASSATTDRRTEAFFGQGTRLTVV.

The V gene is TRBV3-1 (or the pseudogene TRBV3-2), the J gene TRBJ1-1; D may be TRBD1 (6 bases). The V gene lost 5 bases and the J gene lost 4 bases, with 14 bases spanning the gap. The CDR3 totals 14 residues. Germline V lookup: CDR1 LGHDT, CDR2 YNNKEL (reference sequence). CDR3 amino acids: CASSKNRAATEAFF. CDR3 bases: TGTGCCAGCAGCAAAAACAGGGCGGCCACTGAAGCTTTCTTT.